This T cell receptor (beta chain) was identified in a study of CD8+CD57+ T cells in acquired aplastic anemia. Whole-study context: Isolated CD4+ and CD8+ cells, once sorted, yielded DNA averaging about 3.2 ug. Study-level results: Some 27 CD8+ CDR3 sequences were shared between patients and controls.

This clonotype was seen at least ten times. Its antigen is unidentified. Genomic DNA served as template for TCR beta VDJ and CDR3 profiling. TCRdb re-analysed the reads in MiXCR, keeping a single row per CDR3 protein. This table holds some 280,000 distinct CDR3 sequences, around 60% found once. CDR3 size: 15 residues. Germline loops: CDR1 SGDLS, CDR2 YYNGEE. Trimming removed 1 base from V and 2 bases from J, with 13 bases in between. The sequencing input was sorted CD4+, CD8+, or CD8+CD57+ T cells (not recorded which) from PBMCs. The chain joins TRBV9 to TRBJ2-7; D unclear. The sequence came from a human donor with severe aplastic anemia or a healthy control (not recorded which). In DNA, the CDR3 is TGTGCCAGCAGCGTATCTGGGGTCCGGACCTACGAGCAGTACTTC. It translates to CASSVSGVRTYEQYF. Filled out from reference TRBV9 and TRBJ2-7, the complete variable domain reads DSGVTQTPKHLITATGQRVTLRCSPRSGDLSVYWYQQSLDQGLQFLIQYYNGEERAKGNILERFSAQQFPDLHSELNLSSLELGDSALYFCASSVSGVRTYEQYFGPGTRLTVT.